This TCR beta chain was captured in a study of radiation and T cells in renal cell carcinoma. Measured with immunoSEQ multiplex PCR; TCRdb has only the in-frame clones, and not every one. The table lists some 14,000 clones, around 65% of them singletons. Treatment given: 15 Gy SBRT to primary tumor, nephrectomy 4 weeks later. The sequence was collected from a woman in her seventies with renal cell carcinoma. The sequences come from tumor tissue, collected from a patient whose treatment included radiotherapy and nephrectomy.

In DNA form, the CDR3 reads TGTGCCAGCAGCAGTGGACTAGCGGGTGACGAGCAGTACTTC. This gives the protein CASSSGLAGDEQYF. The rearrangement joins TRBV2 to TRBJ2-7; 11 bases are shared with TRBD2. The CDR3 runs 14 residues. V shed 6 bases and J 5 bases; nucleotides not matched to a gene: 6. CDR1 is SNHLY and CDR2 is FYNNEI in the germline V gene.